The T cell receptor (delta chain) described here comes from a study of γδ T cells in repeated Plasmodium falciparum infection. Across the whole study: Donors were malaria-exposed Malian children or age- and gender-matched Australian children. Each infection was followed by sampling at 21 days, plus baseline and some pre-infection draws.

Flow sorting of PBMC yielded separate Vgamma9/Vdelta2+ and Vdelta2-negative gammadelta T cell populations for bulk repertoire analysis. TCRdb used CATT to re-call clones from the multiplex PCR reads. The data contain 75,000 to 95,000 delta-chain clones, 0.85% to 1% of them singletons. Trimming cost V 0 bases and J 1 base, with 48 bases left between them. CDR1 is TSWWSYY and CDR2 is QGS in the germline V gene. The CDR3 spans 28 residues. This clone was observed a handful of times. This likely reflects a read error, since a far larger clone is one base away. The sample contains more than one DNA sequence encoding this CDR3.

This receptor was identified in a pool of human donors (malaria-infected and uninfected, not separated). V and J are TRDV1 and TRDJ1; perhaps D is TRDD2 or TRDD3 (8 bases each). No J gene was available from TCRdb, and it was assigned here by a germline match of the DNA. Sample: gamma-delta T cells from blood. CDR3 amino acids: CALGELGGRVFFRASYELGDFRTDKLIF. CDR3 nucleotide sequence: TGTGCTCTTGGGGAACTAGGGGGTCGGGTCTTCTTTCGGGCTTCCTACGAGCTGGGGGACTTTCGCACCGATAAACTCATCTTT.